Presented here are 9 T cell receptor beta chains from one specimen sequenced in a study of T cell responses to AZD1222 COVID-19 vaccine. The table came from immunoSEQ multiplex PCR; TCRdb's copy has only in-frame clones and leaves some out. The sample shows approximately 130,000 clones, over 75% of them seen only once. The sample was peripheral blood, taken on day 0 of AZD1222 vaccination. All receptors come from an adult in good health.

In its sample, this clone was seen a few times. The chain employs TRBV19 and TRBJ1-5, with a possible D match to TRBD1 (5 bases). Trimming stripped 3 bases from V and 3 bases from J, with 15 bases between. CDR3 length: 16 residues. CDR1 and CDR2 from the germline V gene are LNHDA and SQIVND (reference sequence). CDR3 residues: CASSISQQAFNQPQHF. In nucleotides, the CDR3 is TGTGCCAGTAGTATCTCACAACAGGCCTTCAATCAGCCCCAGCATTTT.

This clone has a single count. The chain carries TRBV24-1 and TRBJ2-1, with TRBD1 as a possible D gene (5 bases). V lost 4 bases and J 6 bases, leaving 12 bases between the germline ends. The germline V gene encodes CDR1 KGHDR and CDR2 SFDVKD. This CDR3 contains 14 residues. The CDR3 coding sequence is TGTGCCACCAGTGACGGAGTTCAGGGCAATGAGCAGTTCTTC. It yields the protein CATSDGVQGNEQFF.

V usage is TRBV24-1 and J usage is TRBJ1-5; D remains unclear. V lost 5 bases and J lost 0, with 7 bases in between. Per germline, CDR1 KGHDR and CDR2 SFDVKD. There are 14 residues in the CDR3. The CDR3 DNA reads as TGTGCCACCAGTGCGGGGAATAGCAATCAGCCCCAGCATTTT. Translation: CATSAGNSNQPQHF.

V is TRBV27 and J is TRBJ2-7; 8 nucleotides match TRBD1. V lost 5 bases, J lost 4 bases, and 16 bases stayed unmatched. Looked up from germline, CDR1 is MNHEY and CDR2 is SMNVEV (reference sequence). The CDR3 consists of 17 residues. For the CDR3, the DNA is TGTGCCAGCAGTCCCCGACAGGGGCGACTAGTTGGGTACGAGCAGTACTTC. Its protein is CASSPRQGRLVGYEQYF.

The chain carries TRBV19 and TRBJ1-4; TRBD1 agrees at 7 bases. Looked up from germline, CDR1 is LNHDA and CDR2 is SQIVND (reference sequence). V lost 6 bases and J lost 6; bases outside the gene matches: 13. This CDR3 comprises 16 residues. CDR3 loop: CASSPRGTGTDEKLFF. DNA for the CDR3: TGTGCCAGTAGCCCCAGGGGGACCGGGACGGATGAAAAACTGTTTTTT.

The chain couples TRBV18 to TRBJ1-6, with D maybe TRBD1 (6 bases). Between the trimmed V and J ends, which lost 3 bases and 8 bases, there was a span of 8 bases. The CDR3 loop spans 13 amino acids. CDR1 is KGHSH, CDR2 LQKENI, per germline. CDR3 in DNA: TGTGCCAGCTCACCCCGGACAGATTCACCCCTCCACTTT. It specifies CASSPRTDSPLHF.

The rearrangement links TRBV27 to TRBJ2-1; D may correspond to TRBD1 or TRBD2 (5 bases each). V lost 6 bases, J lost 9 bases, and 18 bases lay in between. Looked up from germline, CDR1 is MNHEY and CDR2 is SMNVEV (reference sequence). This CDR3 has 14 amino acids. The CDR3 bases are TGTGCCAGCAGGAGGCAGGGTCCAGGAGGTGAGCAGTTCTTC. This encodes CASRRQGPGGEQFF.

The chain joins TRBV29-1 to TRBJ2-1, with a weak D call TRBD2 (5 bases). Trimming took 4 bases from V and 7 from J, leaving 14 bases between them. There are 13 residues in the CDR3. The germline V gene encodes CDR1 SQVTM and CDR2 ANQGSEA. This chain's CDR3 is CSVVKIRGNEQFF. CDR3 DNA sequence: TGCAGCGTTGTGAAAATCCGAGGGAATGAGCAGTTCTTC.

The V gene is TRBV6-5, the J gene TRBJ2-7, with D hard to call. The CDR3 has 15 residues. The V gene lost 2 bases and the J gene lost 4 bases, with 15 bases spanning the gap. Germline V gene data show CDR1 as MNHEY and CDR2 as SVGAGI. This CDR3 reads CASSYPTSTQYEQYF. Written as DNA, the CDR3 is TGTGCCAGCAGTTACCCAACCTCGACCCAATACGAGCAGTACTTC.